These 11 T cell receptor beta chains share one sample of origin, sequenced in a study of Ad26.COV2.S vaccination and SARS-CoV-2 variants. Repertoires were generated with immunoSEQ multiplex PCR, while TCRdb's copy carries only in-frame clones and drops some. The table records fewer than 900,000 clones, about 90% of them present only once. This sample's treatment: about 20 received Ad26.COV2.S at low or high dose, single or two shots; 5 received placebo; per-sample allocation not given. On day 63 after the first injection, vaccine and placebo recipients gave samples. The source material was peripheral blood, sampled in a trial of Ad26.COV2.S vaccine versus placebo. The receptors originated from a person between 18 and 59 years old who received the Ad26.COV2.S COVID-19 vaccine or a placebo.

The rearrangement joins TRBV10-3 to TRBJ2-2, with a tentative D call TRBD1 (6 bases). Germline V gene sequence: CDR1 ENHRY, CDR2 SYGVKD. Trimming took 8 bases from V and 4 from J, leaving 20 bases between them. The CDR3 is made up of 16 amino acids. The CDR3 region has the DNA TGTGCCATCCGGGCCTGGGGCAGGGGAAGCACCGGGGAGCTGTTTTTT. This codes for CAIRAWGRGSTGELFF.

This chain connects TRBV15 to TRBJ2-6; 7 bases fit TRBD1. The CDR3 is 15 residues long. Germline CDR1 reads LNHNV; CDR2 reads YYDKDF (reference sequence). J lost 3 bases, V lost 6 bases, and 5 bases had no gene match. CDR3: CATRDQGDGANVLTF. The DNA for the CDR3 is TGTGCCACCAGGGACCAGGGGGATGGGGCCAACGTCCTGACTTTC.

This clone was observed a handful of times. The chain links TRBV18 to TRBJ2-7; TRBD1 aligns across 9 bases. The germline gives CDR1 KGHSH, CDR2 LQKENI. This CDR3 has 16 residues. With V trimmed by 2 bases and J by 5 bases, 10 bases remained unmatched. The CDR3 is CASSPTPGTGIDEQYF. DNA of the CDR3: TGTGCCAGCTCACCAACACCCGGGACAGGGATCGACGAGCAGTACTTC.

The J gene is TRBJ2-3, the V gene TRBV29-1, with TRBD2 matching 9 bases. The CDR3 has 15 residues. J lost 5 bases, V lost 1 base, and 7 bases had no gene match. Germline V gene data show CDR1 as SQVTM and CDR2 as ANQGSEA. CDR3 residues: CSVEGGGRAVDTQYF. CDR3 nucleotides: TGCAGCGTTGAAGGCGGCGGGAGGGCTGTAGATACGCAGTATTTT.

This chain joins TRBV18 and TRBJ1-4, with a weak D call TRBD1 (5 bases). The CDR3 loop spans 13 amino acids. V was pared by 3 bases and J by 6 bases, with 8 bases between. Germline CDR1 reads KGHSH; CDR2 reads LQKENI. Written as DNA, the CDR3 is TGTGCCAGCTCACCGGGGGTTTATGAAAAACTGTTTTTT. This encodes CASSPGVYEKLFF.

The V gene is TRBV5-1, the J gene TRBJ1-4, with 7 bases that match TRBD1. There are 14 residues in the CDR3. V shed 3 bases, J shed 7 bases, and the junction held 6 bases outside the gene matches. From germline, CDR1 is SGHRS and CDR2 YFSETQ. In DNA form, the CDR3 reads TGCGCCAGCAGCTCCCCGGGACAGTCTGAAAAACTGTTTTTT. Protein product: CASSSPGQSEKLFF.

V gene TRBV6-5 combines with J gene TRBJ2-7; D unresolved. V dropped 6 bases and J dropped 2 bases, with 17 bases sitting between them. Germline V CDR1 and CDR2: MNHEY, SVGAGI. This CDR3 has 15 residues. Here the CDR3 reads CASSLSTQRAYEQYF. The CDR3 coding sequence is TGTGCCAGCAGCCTTTCGACCCAAAGGGCCTACGAGCAGTACTTC.

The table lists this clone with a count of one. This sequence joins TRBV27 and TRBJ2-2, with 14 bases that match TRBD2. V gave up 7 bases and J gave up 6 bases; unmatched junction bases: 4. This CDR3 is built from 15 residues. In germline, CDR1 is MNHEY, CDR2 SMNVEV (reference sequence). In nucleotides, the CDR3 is TGTGCCAGCATGGGGACTAGCGGGAGTCCCGGGGAGCTGTTTTTT. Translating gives CASMGTSGSPGELFF.

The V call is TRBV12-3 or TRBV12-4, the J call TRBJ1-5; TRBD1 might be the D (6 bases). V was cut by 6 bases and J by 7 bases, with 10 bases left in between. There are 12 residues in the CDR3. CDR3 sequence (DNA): TGTGCCAGCAGAGGGGGAGGGCAGCCCCAGCATTTT. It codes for CASRGGGQPQHF.

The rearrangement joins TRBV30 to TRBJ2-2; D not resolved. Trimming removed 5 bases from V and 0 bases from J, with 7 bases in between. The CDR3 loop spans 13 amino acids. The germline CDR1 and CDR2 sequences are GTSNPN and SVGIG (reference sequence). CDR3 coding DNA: TGTGCCTGGGGATACGCGAACACCGGGGAGCTGTTTTTT. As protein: CAWGYANTGELFF.

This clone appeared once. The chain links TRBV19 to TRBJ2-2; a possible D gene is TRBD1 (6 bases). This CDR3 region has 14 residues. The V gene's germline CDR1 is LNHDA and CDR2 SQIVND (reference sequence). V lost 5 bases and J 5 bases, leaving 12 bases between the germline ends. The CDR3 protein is CASSARGGTGELFF. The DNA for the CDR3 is TGTGCCAGTAGTGCCAGGGGTGGGACCGGGGAGCTGTTTTTT.